This entry describes one T cell receptor (beta chain). Under the authors' procedure: Amplifying reference gene primers gave estimates of nucleated cell counts. Some clones are missing from TCRdb's copy, which holds only in-frame ones; the method was immunoSEQ multiplex PCR. V, J and clone size are those of that table, while D and trimming were read from the DNA. The sample shows 70,000 to 90,000 clones, 86% of them seen only once. The data belong to a study of blood T cell repertoires in COVID-19. Sequencing was carried out using peripheral blood. The sequence derives from a man older than 75 with COVID-19, enrolled during active disease.

The CDR3 loop reads CAIRGASANSPLHF. As DNA, the CDR3 is TGTGCCATCAGGGGGGCCTCTGCTAATTCACCCCTCCACTTT. The chain couples TRBV10-3 to TRBJ1-6, with D possibly TRBD1 on 6 matching bases. This CDR3 has 14 residues. V lost 6 bases and J lost 6, with 12 bases in between. Per the germline V gene, CDR1 is ENHRY and CDR2 is SYGVKD.